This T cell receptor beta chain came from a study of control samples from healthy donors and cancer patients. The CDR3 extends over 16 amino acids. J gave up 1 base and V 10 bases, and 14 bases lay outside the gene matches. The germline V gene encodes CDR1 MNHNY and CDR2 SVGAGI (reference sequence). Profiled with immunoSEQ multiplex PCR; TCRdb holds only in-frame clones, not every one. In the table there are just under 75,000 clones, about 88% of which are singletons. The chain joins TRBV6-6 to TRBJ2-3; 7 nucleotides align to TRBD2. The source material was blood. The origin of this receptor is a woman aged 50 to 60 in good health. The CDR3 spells CANSKVRETRTDTQYF. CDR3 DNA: TGTGCCAACTCGAAGGTGCGGGAGACCCGCACAGATACGCAGTATTTT.